This T cell receptor beta chain was captured in a study of blood T cell repertoires in COVID-19. The overall study: Sample material is recorded as cDNA or gDNA derived from T cells, B-cell-depleted T cells, or PBMCs.

The CDR3 has 16 amino acids. Losses at the gene ends were 0 bases for V and 7 bases for J; bases not matched to a gene: 6. Germline lookup yields CDR1 MGHRA and CDR2 YSYEKL. Study processing details: Reference gene primer amplification yielded estimated nucleated cell counts. TCRdb keeps only in-frame clones here, not all; method: immunoSEQ multiplex PCR. V, J and clone size are taken as reported in that table, and D and trimming were inferred from the DNA itself. The sample consists of about 200,000 clones, around nine tenths of them appearing once. Sequencing input: peripheral blood. The TCR comes from a man between 18 and 29 years old with active or convalescent COVID-19. The rearrangement uses TRBV4-1 and TRBJ2-1, with TRBD2 matching 10 bases. The CDR3 reads CASSQDRLAGVNEQFF. CDR3 nucleotides: TGCGCCAGCAGCCAAGATAGGCTAGCGGGAGTTAATGAGCAGTTCTTC.